These 11 T cell receptor beta chains originate from one sample sequenced in a study of shared clonotypes between healthy human individuals. Assay: immunoSEQ multiplex PCR; the TCRdb copy retains only in-frame clones and omits some. Here the sample spans 800,000 to 950,000 clones, about 96% being singletons. CD8 cells classed as naive were CD45RO-negative and positively selected for CCR7, excluding terminally differentiated effector memory CD45RA+ cells. The sample taken for sequencing was naive CD8+ T cells sorted from blood. Source of these receptors: a man aged 25 to 40 in good health.

V usage is TRBV28 and J usage is TRBJ2-2; D is unclear. CDR3 length: 12 amino acids. Germline loops: CDR1 MDHEN, CDR2 SYDVKM. V was trimmed by 6 bases and J by 6 bases, leaving 8 bases between them. The CDR3 DNA sequence: TGTGCCAGCAGGCCATTGTCCGGGGAGCTGTTTTTT. Its protein product is CASRPLSGELFF.

Points on this clone: The same CDR3 can be traced to other DNA sequences in this sample. The chain has TRBV4-1 and TRBJ2-3, with D possibly TRBD1 on 5 matching bases. CDR1 MGHRA and CDR2 YSYEKL come from the germline V gene. The CDR3 is 16 amino acids. V dropped 0 bases and J dropped 3 bases, with 13 bases sitting between them. The CDR3 sequence is CASSQEGQGLTDTQYF. CDR3 coding DNA: TGCGCCAGCAGCCAAGAGGGCCAGGGTCTAACAGATACGCAGTATTTT.

This chain joins TRBV10-3 and TRBJ2-7; TRBD1 matches at 9 bases. Germline V lookup: CDR1 ENHRY, CDR2 SYGVKD. V shed 3 bases, J shed 6 bases, and the junction held 6 bases outside the gene matches. The CDR3 length is 14 residues. CDR3 coding DNA: TGTGCCATCAGTGATCCCGGGACAGGGAGCGAGCAGTACTTC. This codes for CAISDPGTGSEQYF.

In its sample, this clone was seen once. V is TRBV5-6 and J is TRBJ2-1; weak D call: TRBD2 (6 bases). The CDR3 runs 17 residues. Trimming shortened V by 0 bases and J by 1 base, and 14 bases separated the two germline ends. Per the germline V gene, CDR1 is SGHDT and CDR2 is YYEEEE. The CDR3 loop is CASSLGSGQLSYNEQFF. The CDR3, as DNA: TGTGCCAGCAGCTTGGGTAGCGGCCAGCTGTCCTACAATGAGCAGTTCTTC.

A word on this clone: One junction end disagrees with the germline gene, perhaps due to a read error. The chain combines TRBV7-9 with TRBJ2-7; no definite D call. CDR3 length: 8 amino acids. Germline-derived CDR1 and CDR2 are SEHNR and FQNEAQ (reference sequence). This CDR3 reads CASPVFVF. The CDR3 region has the DNA TGTGCCAGCCCCGTTTTTGTCTTC.

In the case of this clone: One end of the junction varies from germline; a read error may be responsible. The chain recombines TRBV13 with TRBJ2-7; 8 bases match TRBD1. The germline V gene encodes CDR1 PRHDT and CDR2 FYEKMQ (reference sequence). CDR3 length: 14 amino acids. CDR3 residues: CASSQTLPTGAGNF. The CDR3 bases are TGTGCCAGCAGTCAAACCCTTCCGACAGGGGCAGGGAACTTC.

V usage is TRBV7-9 and J usage is TRBJ2-5; possible D gene TRBD2, 5 bases. Trimming left V 5 bases short and J 1 base short, with 17 bases between. CDR1 is SEHNR and CDR2 is FQNEAQ in the germline V gene (reference sequence). The CDR3 spans 16 residues. Here the CDR3 reads CASSPLEGRAQETQYF. In DNA, the CDR3 is TGTGCCAGCAGCCCGCTTGAGGGTAGGGCCCAAGAGACCCAGTACTTC.

V and J are TRBV4-1 and TRBJ2-3; 7 bases are shared with TRBD2. Germline values: CDR1 MGHRA, CDR2 YSYEKL. V lost 1 base to trimming and J lost 4 bases; unmatched junction nucleotides: 11. The CDR3 totals 17 residues. In nucleotides, the CDR3 is TGCGCCAGCAGCCAAGCCGGGAGCGGGAATAAGGCAGATACGCAGTATTTT. Residues: CASSQAGSGNKADTQYF.

CDR3 in amino acids: CASSQRREKIAGGYNEQFF. In DNA, the CDR3 is TGTGCCAGCTCCCAACGCAGAGAAAAGATAGCGGGAGGGTACAATGAGCAGTTCTTC. The V and J genes are TRBV18 and TRBJ2-1; 11 bases fit TRBD2. J gave up 4 bases and V 6 bases, and 17 bases lay outside the gene matches. Germline CDR1 is KGHSH and CDR2 is LQKENI. CDR3 length: 19 residues.

This chain connects TRBV2 to TRBJ1-2; D uncertain. CDR3 length: 17 amino acids. Trimming removed 7 bases from V and 0 bases from J, with 21 bases in between. Germline CDR1 and CDR2: SNHLY and FYNNEI. CDR3 nucleotides: TGTGCCAGCATCGGGATTGAAGGGTCAGCGACTAACTATGGCTACACCTTC. It codes for CASIGIEGSATNYGYTF. The whole variable domain, filled in from reference TRBV2 and TRBJ1-2, reads EPEVTQTPSHQVTQMGQEVILRCVPISNHLYFYWYRQILGQKVEFLVSFYNNEISEKSEIFDDQFSVERPDGSNFTLKIRSTKLEDSAMYFCASIGIEGSATNYGYTFGSGTRLTVV.

This chain's CDR3 is CASSSTGTSSLTDTQYF. CDR3 nucleotide sequence: TGTGCCAGCAGCTCTACCGGGACCTCAAGCCTCACAGATACGCAGTATTTT. V usage is TRBV28 and J usage is TRBJ2-3; D might be TRBD1 or TRBD2, each matching 5 bases. CDR1 MDHEN and CDR2 SYDVKM come from the germline V gene. Trimming removed 6 bases at V and 2 bases at J, with 21 bases between. This CDR3 has 17 amino acids.